This record covers a single T cell receptor beta chain. The record originates from a study of cytomegalovirus exposure and HLA in healthy donors. These donors counted as nominally healthy when sampled, but unrecorded immune exposures were likely. CDR3 size: 13 residues. V was pared by 0 bases and J by 2 bases, with 4 bases between. Germline lookup yields CDR1 MNHEY and CDR2 SMNVEV (reference sequence). Researchers ran the PCR with 60 Vbeta and 13 Jbeta primers. TCRdb's table, derived via immunoSEQ multiplex PCR, lists solely in-frame clones and lacks some. The profile shows 100,000 or so clones, 15% of them singletons.

The TCR was taken from a female donor in good health and CMV-seronegative. Input material: PBMCs. The rearrangement links TRBV27 to TRBJ1-1; unclear D gene. CDR3 DNA: TGTGCCAGCAGTTTATCGCGTAACACTGAAGCTTTCTTT. As protein: CASSLSRNTEAFF.